Sequencing of this T cell receptor beta chain was carried out in a study of T cells in Graves' hyperthyroidism and ophthalmopathy. Germline lookup yields CDR1 SGHVS and CDR2 FNYEAQ. The CDR3 totals 17 residues. J lost 4 bases, V lost 0 bases, and 6 bases had no gene match. From RNA transcripts, TCR beta CDR3 regions were amplified. During a first-round RT-PCR of the TCR CDR3, the HTBI primer set was used. TCRdb analysed the multiplex PCR reads with MiXCR anew, one entry per CDR3 protein. The table includes a few hundred thousand distinct CDR3 sequences, roughly 50% detected once. Findings and caveats of the study: Progression to ophthalmopathy was predicted a median of 6.5 months early. The authors' 13 V-J model separated ophthalmopathy from stable hyperthyroidism.

Concerning this clonotype itself: Antigen: not known.

The chain employs TRBV7-6 and TRBJ2-3, with 11 bases lining up with TRBD2. The sequence came from a young woman with Graves' hyperthyroidism. The sequencing input was peripheral blood or thyroid tissue (not recorded which). CDR3 sequence (DNA): TGTGCCAGCAGCTTAGCCACTAGCGGGAGTTTAGCAGATACGCAGTATTTT. Amino acid sequence: CASSLATSGSLADTQYF.